Included here is one T cell receptor (beta chain) sequence, with context. This sample stems from a study of patients and donors after allogeneic stem cell transplantation. From germline, CDR1 is SEHNR and CDR2 FQNEAQ (reference sequence). With 3 bases clipped from V and 2 bases from J, the junction kept 3 bases outside the gene matches. The length of the CDR3 is 15 residues. TCRdb re-called the RT-PCR reads through MiXCR, storing one row per CDR3 protein. Of tens of thousands of distinct CDR3 sequences detected, 48% appear once; the ten largest clones hold approximately 60%. The sequenced sample was blood, either unsorted or a sorted T cell fraction (not recorded which). The chain has TRBV7-9 and TRBJ2-3; 9 bases fit TRBD1. The sequence derives from a human donor who was either an allogeneic HSCT recipient or a stem cell or donor lymphocyte infusion donor (not recorded which). It is not recorded whose cells these are; they may come from a transplant donor. CDR3 residues: CASSLGTGLTDTQYF. CDR3 DNA: TGTGCCAGCAGCTTGGGGACAGGGCTCACAGATACGCAGTATTTT. Full variable domain (rest looked up from reference TRBV7-9 and TRBJ2-3): DTGVSQNPRHKITKRGQNVTFRCDPISEHNRLYWYRQTLGQGPEFLTYFQNEAQLEKSRLLSDRFSAERPKGSFSTLEIQRTEQGDSAMYLCASSLGTGLTDTQYFGPGTRLTVL.